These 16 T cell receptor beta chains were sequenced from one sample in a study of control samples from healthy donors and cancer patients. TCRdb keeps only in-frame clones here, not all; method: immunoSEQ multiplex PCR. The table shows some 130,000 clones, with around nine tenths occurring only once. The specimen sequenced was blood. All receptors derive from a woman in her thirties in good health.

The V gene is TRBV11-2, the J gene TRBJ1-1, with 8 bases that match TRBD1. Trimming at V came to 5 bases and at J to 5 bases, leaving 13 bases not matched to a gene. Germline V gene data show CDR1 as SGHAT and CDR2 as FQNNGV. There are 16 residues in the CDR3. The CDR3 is CASSASWTGKRTEAFF. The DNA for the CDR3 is TGTGCCAGCAGCGCTTCTTGGACAGGGAAGCGGACTGAAGCTTTCTTT.

The CDR3 nucleotides read TGTGCCAGCAGCGTTAGAACTTTGAGCAATGAGCAGTTCTTC. Translated: CASSVRTLSNEQFF. V usage is TRBV9 and J usage is TRBJ2-1, with D hard to call. From germline, CDR1 is SGDLS and CDR2 YYNGEE. This CDR3 contains 14 residues. V was cut by 2 bases and J by 6 bases, with 12 bases left in between.

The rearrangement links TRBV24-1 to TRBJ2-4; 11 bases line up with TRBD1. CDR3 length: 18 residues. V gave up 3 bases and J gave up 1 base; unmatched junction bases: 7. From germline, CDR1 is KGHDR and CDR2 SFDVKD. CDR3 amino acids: CATSDRGQGGQAKNIQYF. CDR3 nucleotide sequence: TGTGCCACCAGTGATCGGGGACAGGGGGGCCAGGCCAAAAACATTCAGTACTTC.

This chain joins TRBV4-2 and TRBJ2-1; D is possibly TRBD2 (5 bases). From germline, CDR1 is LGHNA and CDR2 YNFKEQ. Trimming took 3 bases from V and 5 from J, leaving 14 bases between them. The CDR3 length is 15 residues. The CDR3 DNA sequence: TGTGCCAGCAGCCATGAGGAGGCCCCAAACAATGAGCAGTTCTTC. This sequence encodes CASSHEEAPNNEQFF.

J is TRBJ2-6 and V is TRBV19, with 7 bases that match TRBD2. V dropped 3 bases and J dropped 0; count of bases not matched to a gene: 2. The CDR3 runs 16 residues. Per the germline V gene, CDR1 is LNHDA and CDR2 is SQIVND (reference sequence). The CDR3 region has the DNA TGTGCCAGTAGTATTCGCGGGAGCTCTGGGGCCAACGTCCTGACTTTC. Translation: CASSIRGSSGANVLTF. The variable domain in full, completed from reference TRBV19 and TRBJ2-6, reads DGGITQSPKYLFRKEGQNVTLSCEQNLNHDAMYWYRQDPGQGLRLIYYSQIVNDFQKGDIAEGYSVSREKKESFPLTVTSAQKNPTAFYLCASSIRGSSGANVLTFGAGSRLTVL.

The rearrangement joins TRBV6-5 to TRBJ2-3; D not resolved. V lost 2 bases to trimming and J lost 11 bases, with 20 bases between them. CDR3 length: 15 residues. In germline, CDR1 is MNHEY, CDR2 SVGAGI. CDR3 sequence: CASSYATPLVGGQYF. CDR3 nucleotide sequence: TGTGCCAGCAGTTACGCGACCCCGTTAGTAGGTGGGCAGTATTTT.

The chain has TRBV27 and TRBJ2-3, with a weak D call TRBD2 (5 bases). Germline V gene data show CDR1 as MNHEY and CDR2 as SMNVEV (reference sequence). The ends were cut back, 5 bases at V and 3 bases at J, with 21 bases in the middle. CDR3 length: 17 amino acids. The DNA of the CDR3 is TGTGCCAGCAGTCCTATTATGATCGGGGATGGGACAGATACGCAGTATTTT. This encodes CASSPIMIGDGTDTQYF.

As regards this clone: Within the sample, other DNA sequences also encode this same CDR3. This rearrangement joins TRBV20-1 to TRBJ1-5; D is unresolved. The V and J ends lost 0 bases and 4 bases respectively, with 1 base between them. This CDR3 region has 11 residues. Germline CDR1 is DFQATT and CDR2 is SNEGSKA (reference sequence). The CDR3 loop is CSARDNQPQHF. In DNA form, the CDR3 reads TGCAGTGCTAGAGATAATCAGCCCCAGCATTTT.

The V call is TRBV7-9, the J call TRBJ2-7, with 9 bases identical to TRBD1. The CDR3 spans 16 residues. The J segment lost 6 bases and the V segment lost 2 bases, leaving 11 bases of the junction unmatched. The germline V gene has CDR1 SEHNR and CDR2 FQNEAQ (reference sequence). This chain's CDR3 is CASSLRPGTGRIEQYF. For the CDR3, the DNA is TGTGCCAGCAGCTTAAGGCCCGGGACAGGGCGGATCGAGCAGTACTTC. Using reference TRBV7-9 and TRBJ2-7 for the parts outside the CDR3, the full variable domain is DTGVSQNPRHKITKRGQNVTFRCDPISEHNRLYWYRQTLGQGPEFLTYFQNEAQLEKSRLLSDRFSAERPKGSFSTLEIQRTEQGDSAMYLCASSLRPGTGRIEQYFGPGTRLTVT.

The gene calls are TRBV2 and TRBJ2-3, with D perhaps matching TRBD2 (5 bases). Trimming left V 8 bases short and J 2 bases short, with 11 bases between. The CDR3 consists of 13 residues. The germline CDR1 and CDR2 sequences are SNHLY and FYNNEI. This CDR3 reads CASDLGLTDTQYF. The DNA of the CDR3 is TGTGCCAGCGACCTCGGACTCACAGATACGCAGTATTTT.

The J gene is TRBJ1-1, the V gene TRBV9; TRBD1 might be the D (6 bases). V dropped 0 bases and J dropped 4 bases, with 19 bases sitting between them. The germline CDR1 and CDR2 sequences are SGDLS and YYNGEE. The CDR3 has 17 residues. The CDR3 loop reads CASSVVHLGGGGTEAFF. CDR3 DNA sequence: TGTGCCAGCAGCGTAGTTCACCTAGGAGGGGGTGGCACTGAAGCTTTCTTT.

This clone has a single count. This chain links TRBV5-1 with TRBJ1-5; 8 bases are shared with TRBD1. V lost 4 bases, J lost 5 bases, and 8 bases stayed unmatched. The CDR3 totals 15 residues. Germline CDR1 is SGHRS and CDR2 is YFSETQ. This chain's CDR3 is CASSPGTGSYQPQHF. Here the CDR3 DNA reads TGCGCCAGCAGCCCTGGGACAGGAAGTTATCAGCCCCAGCATTTT.

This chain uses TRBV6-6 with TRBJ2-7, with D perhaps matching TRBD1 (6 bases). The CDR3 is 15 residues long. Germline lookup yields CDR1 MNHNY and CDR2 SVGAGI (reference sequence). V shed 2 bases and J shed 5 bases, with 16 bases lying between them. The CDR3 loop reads CASSYGVGQGNEQYF. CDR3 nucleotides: TGTGCCAGCAGTTACGGCGTCGGGCAGGGGAACGAGCAGTACTTC.

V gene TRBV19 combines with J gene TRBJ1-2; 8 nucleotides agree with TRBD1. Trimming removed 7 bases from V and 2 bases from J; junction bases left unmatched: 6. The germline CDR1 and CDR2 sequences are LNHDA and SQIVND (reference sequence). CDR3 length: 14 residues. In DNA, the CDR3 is TGTGCCAGTACGAGGACAGGGCAAAACTATGGCTACACCTTC. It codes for CASTRTGQNYGYTF.

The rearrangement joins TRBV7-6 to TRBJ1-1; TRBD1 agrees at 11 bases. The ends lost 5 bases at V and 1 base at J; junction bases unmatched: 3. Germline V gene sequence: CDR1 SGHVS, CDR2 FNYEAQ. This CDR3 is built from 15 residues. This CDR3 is CASSPGQGGNTEAFF. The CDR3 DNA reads TGTGCCAGCAGCCCGGGACAGGGGGGGAACACTGAAGCTTTCTTT.

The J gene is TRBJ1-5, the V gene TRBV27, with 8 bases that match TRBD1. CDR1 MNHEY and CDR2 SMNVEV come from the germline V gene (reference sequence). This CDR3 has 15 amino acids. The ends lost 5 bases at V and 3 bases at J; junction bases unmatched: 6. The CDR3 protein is CASSARTGINQPQHF. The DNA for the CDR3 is TGTGCCAGCAGTGCAAGGACAGGGATCAATCAGCCCCAGCATTTT.